This entry features one TCR beta chain sequence. Its antigen is undetermined. The CDR3 is 12 amino acids. V dropped 4 bases and J dropped 11 bases, with 11 bases sitting between them. This entry belongs to a study of T cell repertoires in cytomegalovirus infection. Study-level background: Researchers turned to recently identified HLA-C-restricted CMV epitopes as well as well-studied HLA-B-restricted ones. Shared public TCR beta signatures pointed to both CMV infection and a matching HLA type. Findings and caveats of the study: HLA-C-restricted CMV-specific TCR beta clonotypes were dominant in the ex vivo response. Public TCR beta family frequency separated CMV-and-HLA carriers, including in an independent cohort.

MiXCR, applied by TCRdb to the reads, yields one record per CDR3 protein. The sample shows roughly 34,000 distinct CDR3 sequences, around half of them seen only once. This material consisted of CD8+ T cells from cultured PBMCs, taken from culture after CMV antigen stimulation. The V and J genes are TRBV12-3 or TRBV12-4 and TRBJ2-2; D remains unclear. The clonotype was recovered from a human donor in good health (CMV status not recorded). Some clones in this sample may be carry-over from other donors' samples. This chain's CDR3 is CASSSGPRELFF. The CDR3 bases are TGTGCCAGCAGTTCGGGCCCAAGAGAGCTGTTTTTT.